This T cell receptor beta chain appears in the sequencing data of a study of identical twins. Via MiXCR, TCRdb re-called the 5' RACE reads, giving one row per CDR3 protein. The repertoire holds hundreds of thousands of distinct CDR3 sequences, 5.5% to 6.5% seen once, with around 1.7% in the top ten. On this clonotype: Antigen unknown.

Study results and limitations: Insertions were reduced in abundant cord blood beta clonotypes but not in memory repertoires. The models gave estimates that fell short of the out-of-frame TCR alpha sharing seen in monozygotic twins. Cross-sectional statistical analysis was relied on for the conclusions, without the same donors being followed.

Between the trimmed V and J ends, which lost 4 bases and 9 bases, there was a span of 16 bases. The germline gives CDR1 SQVTM, CDR2 ANQGSEA. The length of the CDR3 is 13 residues. This TCR was sampled from a man between 18 and 29 years old in good health. The chain couples TRBV29-1 to TRBJ2-1; D might be TRBD2 (5 bases). What was sequenced was naive T cells sorted from blood. CDR3 nucleotide sequence: TGCAGCGTTGTCCTAACACTAGTGCGTGAGCAGTTCTTC. Protein sequence: CSVVLTLVREQFF.